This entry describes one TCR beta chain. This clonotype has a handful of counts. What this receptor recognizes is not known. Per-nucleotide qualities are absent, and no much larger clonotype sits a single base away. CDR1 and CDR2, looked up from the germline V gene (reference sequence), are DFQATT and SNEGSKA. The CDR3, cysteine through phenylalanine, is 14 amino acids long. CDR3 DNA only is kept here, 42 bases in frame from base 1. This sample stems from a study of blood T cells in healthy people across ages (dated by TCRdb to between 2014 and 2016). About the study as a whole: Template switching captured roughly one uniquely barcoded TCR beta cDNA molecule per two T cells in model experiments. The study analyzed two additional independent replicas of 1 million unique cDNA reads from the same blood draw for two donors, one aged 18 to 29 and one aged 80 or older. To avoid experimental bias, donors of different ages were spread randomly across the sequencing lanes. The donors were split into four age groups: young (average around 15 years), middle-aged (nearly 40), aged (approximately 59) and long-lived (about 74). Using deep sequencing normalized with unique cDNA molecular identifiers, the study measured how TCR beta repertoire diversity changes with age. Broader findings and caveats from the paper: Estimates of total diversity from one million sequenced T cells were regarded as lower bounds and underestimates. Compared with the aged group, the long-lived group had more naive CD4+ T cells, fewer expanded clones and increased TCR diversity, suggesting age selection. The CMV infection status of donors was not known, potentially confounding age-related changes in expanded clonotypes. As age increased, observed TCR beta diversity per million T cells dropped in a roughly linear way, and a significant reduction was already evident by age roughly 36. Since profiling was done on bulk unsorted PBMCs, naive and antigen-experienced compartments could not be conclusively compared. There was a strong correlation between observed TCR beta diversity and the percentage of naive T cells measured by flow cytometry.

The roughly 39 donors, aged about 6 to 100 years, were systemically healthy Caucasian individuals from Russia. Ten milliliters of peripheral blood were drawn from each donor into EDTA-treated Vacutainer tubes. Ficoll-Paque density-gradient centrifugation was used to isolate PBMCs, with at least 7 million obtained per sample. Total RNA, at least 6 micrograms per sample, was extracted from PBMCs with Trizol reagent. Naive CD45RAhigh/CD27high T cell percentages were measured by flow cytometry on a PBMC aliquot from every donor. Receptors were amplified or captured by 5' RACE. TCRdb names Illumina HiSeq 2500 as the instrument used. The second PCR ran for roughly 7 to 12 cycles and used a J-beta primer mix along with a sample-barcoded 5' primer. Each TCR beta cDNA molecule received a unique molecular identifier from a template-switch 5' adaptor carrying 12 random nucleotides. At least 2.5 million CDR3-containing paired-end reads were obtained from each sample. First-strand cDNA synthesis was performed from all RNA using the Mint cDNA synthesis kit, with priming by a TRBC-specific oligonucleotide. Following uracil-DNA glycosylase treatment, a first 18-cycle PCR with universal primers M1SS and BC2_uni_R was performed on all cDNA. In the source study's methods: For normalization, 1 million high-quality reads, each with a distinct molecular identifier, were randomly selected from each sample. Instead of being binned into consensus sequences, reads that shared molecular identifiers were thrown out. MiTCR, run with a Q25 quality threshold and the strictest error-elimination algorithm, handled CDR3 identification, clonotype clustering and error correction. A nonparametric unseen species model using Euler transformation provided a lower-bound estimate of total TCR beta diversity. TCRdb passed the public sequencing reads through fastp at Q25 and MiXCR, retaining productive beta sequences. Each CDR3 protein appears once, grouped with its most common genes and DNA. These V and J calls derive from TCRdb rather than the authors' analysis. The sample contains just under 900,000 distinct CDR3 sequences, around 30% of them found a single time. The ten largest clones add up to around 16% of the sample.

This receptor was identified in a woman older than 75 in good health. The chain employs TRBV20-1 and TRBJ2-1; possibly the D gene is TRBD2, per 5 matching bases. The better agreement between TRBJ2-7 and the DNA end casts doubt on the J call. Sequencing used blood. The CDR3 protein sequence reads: CSAWESSSYNEQYF. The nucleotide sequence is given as TGCAGTGCTTGGGAGTCGAGCTCCTACAATGAGCAGTACTTC.